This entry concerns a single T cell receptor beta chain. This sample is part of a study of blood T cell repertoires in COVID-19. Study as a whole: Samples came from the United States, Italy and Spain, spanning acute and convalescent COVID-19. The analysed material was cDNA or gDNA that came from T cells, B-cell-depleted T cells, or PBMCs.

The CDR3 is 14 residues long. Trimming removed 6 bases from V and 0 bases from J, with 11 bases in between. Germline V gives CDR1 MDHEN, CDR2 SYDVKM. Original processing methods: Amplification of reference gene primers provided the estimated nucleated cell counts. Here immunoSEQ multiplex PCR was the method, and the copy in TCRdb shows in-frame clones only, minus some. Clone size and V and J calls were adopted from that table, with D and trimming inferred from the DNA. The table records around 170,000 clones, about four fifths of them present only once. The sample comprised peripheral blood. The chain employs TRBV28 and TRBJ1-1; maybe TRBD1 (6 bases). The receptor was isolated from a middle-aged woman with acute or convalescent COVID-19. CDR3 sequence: CASSRQEMNTEAFF. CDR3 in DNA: TGTGCCAGCAGCCGACAGGAGATGAACACTGAAGCTTTCTTT.